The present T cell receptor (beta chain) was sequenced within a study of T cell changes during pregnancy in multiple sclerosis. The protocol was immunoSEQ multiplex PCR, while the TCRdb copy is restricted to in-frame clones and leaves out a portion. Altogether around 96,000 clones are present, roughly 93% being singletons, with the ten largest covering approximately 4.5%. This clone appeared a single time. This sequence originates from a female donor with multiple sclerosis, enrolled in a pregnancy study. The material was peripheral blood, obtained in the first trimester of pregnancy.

The CDR3 loop is CASSDDPRSRGRDQPQHF. CDR3 coding DNA: TGTGCCAGCAGTGACGACCCCCGGAGCAGGGGAAGGGATCAGCCCCAGCATTTT. The chain combines TRBV6-4 with TRBJ1-5, with a possible D match to TRBD1 (6 bases). V dropped 2 bases and J dropped 5 bases, with 22 bases sitting between them. Germline V gene lookup returns CDR1 MRHNA and CDR2 SNTAGT. This CDR3 has 18 amino acids.